What follows are 10 T cell receptor beta chains derived from one specimen sequenced in a study of shared clonotypes between healthy human individuals (dated by TCRdb to 2018 to 2021). Libraries were constructed by the immunoSEQ multiplex PCR assay. TCRdb provides this immuneACCESS table in a form limited to in-frame rearrangements. Some clones are lacking; in checked studies, under half of them reflect an unresolved V gene, and why the rest are absent is not known. This sample has nearly 2 million clones in its table, and 85% to 95% of those were observed once. Around 1.2% of the sample lies in the top ten. CD8 naive samples were obtained by positive selection for CCR7 among CD45RO-negative cells, yielding a CD45RA+CCR7+ population from which TemRA cells were excluded. The sample consisted of naive CD8+ T cells sorted from blood. This sample's cell subset or site label indicates: CD45RA+CCR7+. The receptors shown here come from a man between 18 and 35 years old in good health.

The chain joins TRBV27 to TRBJ2-7; a possible D gene is TRBD2 (6 bases). The CDR3 is made up of 15 amino acids. Germline CDR1 is MNHEY and CDR2 is SMNVEV (reference sequence). V dropped 3 bases and J dropped 3 bases, with 15 bases sitting between them. CDR3 nucleotides: TGTGCCAGCAGTTTGGGCACCGGGGGTGTCTACGAGCAGTACTTC. This codes for CASSLGTGGVYEQYF.

This chain links TRBV10-2 with TRBJ2-3; TRBD2 matches at 10 bases. The CDR3 extends over 15 amino acids. The V segment lost 6 bases and the J segment 4 bases; nucleotides outside the gene matches: 7. Germline CDR1 reads WSHSY; CDR2 reads SAAADI. The DNA for the CDR3 is TGCGCCAGCAGGCAAGCGGGGGGGTATCCAGATACGCAGTATTTT. Protein: CASRQAGGYPDTQYF.

This CDR3 reads CASSTPLGQGAYEQYF. Written as DNA, the CDR3 is TGTGCCAGCAGCACACCTTTAGGACAGGGGGCCTACGAGCAGTACTTC. This rearrangement joins TRBV7-9 to TRBJ2-7; 10 bases fit TRBD1. Germline values: CDR1 SEHNR, CDR2 FQNEAQ (reference sequence). With 5 bases clipped from V and 2 bases from J, the junction kept 9 bases outside the gene matches. This CDR3 is 16 amino acids long.

This chain links TRBV6-1 with TRBJ1-3; D uncertain. V shed 6 bases and J shed 0 bases, with 12 bases lying between them. CDR3 size: 15 residues. Germline lookup yields CDR1 MNHNS and CDR2 SASEGT. CDR3 protein: CASSHGLISGNTIYF. DNA for the CDR3: TGTGCCAGCAGCCACGGACTGATCTCTGGAAACACCATATATTTT.

The chain carries TRBV4-1 and TRBJ1-2; maybe TRBD1 (5 bases). This CDR3 comprises 17 residues. The V gene lost 1 base and the J gene lost 8 bases, with 23 bases spanning the gap. The germline V gene encodes CDR1 MGHRA and CDR2 YSYEKL. CDR3 in DNA: TGCGCCAGCAGCCAAGGGGTCCCCGGGACGCTAATTTCGGGCTACACCTTC. Its translation: CASSQGVPGTLISGYTF.

The genes are TRBV9 and TRBJ1-2, with D unresolved. CDR1 and CDR2 (germline): SGDLS, YYNGEE. This CDR3 has 15 amino acids. Trimming cost V 4 bases and J 2 bases, with 15 bases left between them. The CDR3 sequence is CASSPNGVMNYGYTF. CDR3 nucleotide sequence: TGTGCCAGCAGCCCTAATGGGGTGATGAACTATGGCTACACCTTC.

Worth noting for this clone: The same CDR3 also results from other DNA sequences found in this sample. The rearrangement uses TRBV27 and TRBJ1-1, with TRBD1 matching 7 bases. Germline CDR1 reads MNHEY; CDR2 reads SMNVEV (reference sequence). The ends lost 2 bases at V and 4 bases at J; junction bases unmatched: 1. This CDR3 comprises 13 residues. The CDR3 sequence is CASSLTGATEAFF. DNA for the CDR3: TGTGCCAGCAGTTTAACAGGGGCCACTGAAGCTTTCTTT.

The chain links TRBV4-1 to TRBJ2-2, with D maybe TRBD2 (6 bases). Looked up from germline, CDR1 is MGHRA and CDR2 is YSYEKL. The V end was cut by 3 bases, the J end by 1 base, with 9 bases between. This CDR3 is 15 amino acids long. CDR3 in DNA: TGCGCCAGCAGCCAGGAGGGCTGGAACACCGGGGAGCTGTTTTTT. Its translation is CASSQEGWNTGELFF.

The chain is built from TRBV9 and TRBJ2-1; tentative D call: TRBD2 (6 bases). This CDR3 spans 16 amino acids. Germline CDR1 and CDR2: SGDLS and YYNGEE. Trimming took 0 bases from V and 2 from J, leaving 12 bases between them. The CDR3 reads CASSVALSGAYNEQFF. In nucleotides, the CDR3 is TGTGCCAGCAGCGTAGCCCTCTCGGGGGCCTACAATGAGCAGTTCTTC. Full variable domain (rest looked up from reference TRBV9 and TRBJ2-1): DSGVTQTPKHLITATGQRVTLRCSPRSGDLSVYWYQQSLDQGLQFLIQYYNGEERAKGNILERFSAQQFPDLHSELNLSSLELGDSALYFCASSVALSGAYNEQFFGPGTRLTVL.

The J gene is TRBJ1-2, the V gene TRBV10-3; 8 bases map to TRBD1. V was pared by 2 bases and J by 7 bases, with 9 bases of the junction left unmatched. The CDR3 runs 15 residues. CDR1 is ENHRY and CDR2 is SYGVKD in the germline V gene. This chain's CDR3 is CAISEVAGGEVGYTF. The CDR3 nucleotides are TGTGCCATCAGTGAGGTGGCAGGGGGCGAGGTTGGCTACACCTTC.